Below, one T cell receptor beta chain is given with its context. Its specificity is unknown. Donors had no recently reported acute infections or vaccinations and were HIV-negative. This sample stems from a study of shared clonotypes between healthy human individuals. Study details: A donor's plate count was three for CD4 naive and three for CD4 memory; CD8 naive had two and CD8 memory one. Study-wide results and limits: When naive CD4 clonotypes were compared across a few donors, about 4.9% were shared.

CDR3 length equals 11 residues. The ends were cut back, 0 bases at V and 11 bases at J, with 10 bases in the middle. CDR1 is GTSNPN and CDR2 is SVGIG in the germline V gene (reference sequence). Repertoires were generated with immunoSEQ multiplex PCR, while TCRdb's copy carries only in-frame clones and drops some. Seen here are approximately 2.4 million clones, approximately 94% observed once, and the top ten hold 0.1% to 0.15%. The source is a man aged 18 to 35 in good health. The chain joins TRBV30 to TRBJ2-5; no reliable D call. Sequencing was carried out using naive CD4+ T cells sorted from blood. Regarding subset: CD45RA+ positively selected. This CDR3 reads CAWSVELGQYF. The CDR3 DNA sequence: TGTGCCTGGAGTGTAGAGTTAGGGCAGTACTTC.